The 18 T cell receptor beta chains below were found in one sample sequenced in a study of PD-1 blockade in classical Hodgkin lymphoma. Relapse was seen in all patients after autologous stem cell transplantation, and brentuximab vedotin exposure was variable. TCRdb's copy holds only in-frame clones and misses some; the assay was immunoSEQ multiplex PCR. Here the sample spans 15,000 to 20,000 clones, roughly 77% being singletons. The input for sequencing was peripheral blood mononuclear cells (PBMCs), taken before the second cycle of nivolumab. The receptors originated from a human donor with classical Hodgkin lymphoma.

The chain has TRBV7-8 and TRBJ1-1; 8 bases are shared with TRBD1. The CDR3 has 13 residues. In germline, CDR1 is SGHVS, CDR2 FQNEAQ. After removal of 5 bases from V and 4 bases from J, the junction contained 3 bases not matched to a gene. The CDR3, as DNA: TGTGCCAGCAGCGGACAGGGTGGCACTGAAGCTTTCTTT. It specifies CASSGQGGTEAFF. Complete variable domain (other parts from reference TRBV7-8 and TRBJ1-1): GAGVSQSPRYKVAKRGQDVALRCDPISGHVSLFWYQQALGQGPEFLTYFQNEAQLDKSGLPSDRFFAERPEGSVSTLKIQRTQQEDSAVYLCASSGQGGTEAFFGQGTRLTVV.

The chain links TRBV29-1 to TRBJ2-2; D gene unclear. The germline gives CDR1 SQVTM, CDR2 ANQGSEA. This CDR3 has 11 residues. V shed 7 bases and J shed 6 bases, with 9 bases lying between them. CDR3 nucleotide sequence: TGCAGCGCCCGATGGGCCGGGGAGCTGTTTTTT. Residues: CSARWAGELFF.

This chain links TRBV4-3 with TRBJ1-5, with 7 bases fitting TRBD1. The CDR3 sequence is 15 residues long. V lost 0 bases and J lost 5; bases outside the gene matches: 4. In germline, CDR1 is LGHNA, CDR2 YSLEER. The DNA of the CDR3 is TGCGCCAGCAGCCAAGATGGCGGGACAGATCAGCCCCAGCATTTT. Translation: CASSQDGGTDQPQHF.

V is TRBV6-4 and J is TRBJ1-1; D ambiguous. Germline-derived CDR1 and CDR2 are MRHNA and SNTAGT. This CDR3 comprises 16 residues. The V end lost 0 bases, the J end lost 1 base, and 12 bases lay between the germline ends. DNA for the CDR3: TGTGCCAGCAGTGACTCGTCCCGGAGAGCGAACACTGAAGCTTTCTTT. Translating gives CASSDSSRRANTEAFF.

This chain uses TRBV7-2 with TRBJ1-2; a possible D gene is TRBD1 (5 bases). Trimming removed 5 bases from V and 7 bases from J, with 14 bases in between. The CDR3 sequence is 13 residues long. Germline assignment: CDR1 SGHTA and CDR2 FQGNSA. As DNA, the CDR3 is TGTGCCAGCAGCGCGGGCAGGGCAGGTGGCTACACCTTC. Translating gives CASSAGRAGGYTF.

V gene TRBV9 combines with J gene TRBJ2-1; 7 nucleotides agree with TRBD1. CDR1 and CDR2 (germline): SGDLS, YYNGEE. The length of the CDR3 is 16 residues. J lost 3 bases, V lost 0 bases, and 6 bases had no gene match. CDR3 nucleotide sequence: TGTGCCAGCAGCGTAGACGGGACAGTCCTCTACAATGAGCAGTTCTTC. It is translated as CASSVDGTVLYNEQFF.

This clone was seen only a few times. The V gene is TRBV6-5, the J gene TRBJ1-6; D unresolved. Germline V CDR1 and CDR2: MNHEY, SVGAGI. Trimming cost V 2 bases and J 7 bases, with 12 bases left between them. The CDR3 extends over 15 amino acids. This CDR3 reads CASSYKKEGNSPLHF. Written as DNA, the CDR3 is TGTGCCAGCAGTTACAAGAAGGAAGGCAATTCACCCCTCCACTTT.

The CDR3 nucleotides are TGTGCCAGCAGTCCATCTGAGGGTCGAGCGGGAGTAGGGACCCAGTACTTC. Protein sequence: CASSPSEGRAGVGTQYF. The gene calls are TRBV28 and TRBJ2-5; 8 bases are a match to TRBD2. J gave up 7 bases and V 5 bases, and 18 bases lay outside the gene matches. The CDR3 is 17 amino acids. Germline CDR1 is MDHEN and CDR2 is SYDVKM.

V and J are TRBV11-2 and TRBJ2-3; 8 bases match TRBD1. This CDR3 region has 16 residues. With 3 bases clipped from V and 4 bases from J, the junction kept 9 bases outside the gene matches. CDR1 SGHAT and CDR2 FQNNGV come from the germline V gene. CDR3 residues: CASSFPGTGSPDTQYF. In DNA form, the CDR3 reads TGTGCCAGCAGCTTCCCCGGGACAGGATCTCCAGATACGCAGTATTTT.

The chain has TRBV25-1 and TRBJ2-3; maybe TRBD2 (6 bases). Germline CDR1 MGHDK, CDR2 SYGVNS. Trimming took 0 bases from V and 3 from J, leaving 13 bases between them. The CDR3 is 16 residues long. CDR3 in amino acids: CASSEYGGAGTDTQYF. In DNA, the CDR3 is TGTGCCAGCAGTGAATACGGGGGAGCCGGTACAGATACGCAGTATTTT.

This clone has a handful of counts. The V gene is TRBV4-1, the J gene TRBJ2-3; D is possibly TRBD2 (7 bases). Germline V gives CDR1 MGHRA, CDR2 YSYEKL. V dropped 3 bases and J dropped 0 bases, with 19 bases sitting between them. This CDR3 comprises 18 residues. This chain's CDR3 is CASSHPRGGDLSTDTQYF. The CDR3 DNA follows: TGCGCCAGCAGCCACCCCCGAGGGGGGGACTTAAGCACAGATACGCAGTATTTT.

This sequence joins TRBV7-2 and TRBJ1-2; 12 bases match TRBD1. The CDR3 has 15 residues. Germline-derived CDR1 and CDR2 are SGHTA and FQGNSA. Trimming cost V 1 base and J 5 bases; bases outside gene matches: 2. For the CDR3, the DNA is TGTGCCAGCAGCTTAGGGGACAGGGGGCTTTATGGCTACACCTTC. Encoded protein: CASSLGDRGLYGYTF.

The chain is built from TRBV7-9 and TRBJ2-3, with D tentatively TRBD1 (6 bases). Trimming stripped 1 base from V and 9 bases from J, with 17 bases between. Germline V gene sequence: CDR1 SEHNR, CDR2 FQNEAQ (reference sequence). The CDR3 spans 15 residues. CDR3 region: CASSLGNSRGATQYF. DNA for the CDR3: TGTGCCAGCAGCTTAGGAAACTCCAGGGGAGCGACGCAGTATTTT.

V usage is TRBV5-8 and J usage is TRBJ2-1, with 7 bases fitting TRBD1. Per germline, CDR1 SGHTS and CDR2 YDEGEE. The CDR3 covers 13 residues. J was trimmed by 5 bases and V by 3 bases; bases with no gene match: 2. The CDR3 nucleotides read TGTGCCAGCAGCTGGGGACAGAACAATGAGCAGTTCTTC. It codes for CASSWGQNNEQFF.

The chain employs TRBV29-1 and TRBJ2-1, with a possible D match to TRBD2 (6 bases). The CDR3 runs to 16 residues. Germline V gives CDR1 SQVTM, CDR2 ANQGSEA. Trimming left V 4 bases short and J 6 bases short, with 22 bases between. CDR3 in amino acids: CSVVGRRDGALNEQFF. The DNA for the CDR3 is TGCAGCGTTGTGGGTAGGCGGGATGGGGCGCTCAATGAGCAGTTCTTC.

This sequence joins TRBV5-1 and TRBJ2-1, with 16 bases that match TRBD2. CDR1 and CDR2 from the germline V gene are SGHRS and YFSETQ. The CDR3 loop spans 17 amino acids. V was clipped by 3 bases and J by 4 bases; unmatched bases: 4. The CDR3 nucleotides read TGCGCCAGCAGCTCGGGACTAGCGGGAGGGGGATACAATGAGCAGTTCTTC. This encodes CASSSGLAGGGYNEQFF.

This chain connects TRBV2 to TRBJ1-5, with a possible D match to TRBD1 (5 bases). The germline V and J ends were trimmed by 6 bases and 1 base, with 16 bases remaining between them. The CDR3 loop spans 16 amino acids. Germline V gene sequence: CDR1 SNHLY, CDR2 FYNNEI. This CDR3 is CASRLPLRDSNQPQHF. The CDR3 DNA follows: TGTGCCAGCAGACTCCCCCTCCGGGACAGCAATCAGCCCCAGCATTTT.

This clone was recorded only once. The chain employs TRBV4-3 and TRBJ1-6; weak D call: TRBD1 (6 bases). Germline V gene data show CDR1 as LGHNA and CDR2 as YSLEER. The ends were cut back, 0 bases at V and 0 bases at J, with 15 bases in the middle. The CDR3 is made up of 19 amino acids. Here the CDR3 DNA reads TGCGCCAGCAGCCAAGAACTGCCGAGGGGGAGCTCCTATAATTCACCCCTCCACTTT. The encoded protein is CASSQELPRGSSYNSPLHF.